One T cell receptor (beta chain) is described in this entry. Its antigen is currently not known. No per-base quality is available; no much larger clone lies one base away. This specimen comes from a study of tumor-infiltrating lymphocytes in primary liver carcinoma (dated by TCRdb to 2015 to 2018). About the study as a whole: Of the five patients (three men and two women, aged 30 to 69 years), four had hepatocellular carcinoma and one had combined HCC and intrahepatic cholangiocarcinoma. The five patients had tumors of stage T1-T3 N0M0, with maximum diameters ranging from roughly 4.2 to 11 cm. Samples yielded roughly 3.65 to 7.13 million productive TCRbeta reads; read depth did not differ significantly between tissue types. Across five regions of each liver tumor, along with adjacent normal tissue and blood, the study brought together TCRbeta repertoire sequencing, expression microarrays and whole-exome sequencing. TCRbeta repertoire sequencing covered 35 or so specimens from 5 patients: around 25 tumor regions, 5 adjacent noncancerous liver tissues and 5 peripheral blood samples. The roughly 25 tumor region samples were profiled with Agilent mRNA microarrays so that TCRbeta repertoire diversity could be related to the local molecular phenotype. Technical replicate repertoires showed high reproducibility, with mean shared-clone rates around 0.9 and correlation coefficients above 0.95. The paper as a whole reports these results and caveats: Because only the TCR beta chain was sequenced and unpaired alpha chains were not captured, true repertoire diversity is likely underestimated. The top 250 clones made up a significantly larger repertoire fraction in tumors than in blood (p = 0.039). Repertoire overlap was found to be higher between tumor regions (mean around 35%) than between tumor-adjacent (around 17%) or tumor-blood (about 15%) pairs, consistent with antigen-driven expansion. Since the samples were bulk and unsorted, there was no way to compare CD4+ and CD8+ T cell repertoires. With just five or six patients in the study, the authors point out that the findings should be validated in a larger study. Only about 8-24% of top clones were present in all five regions of a tumor, suggesting spatial heterogeneity of tumor-infiltrating T cells.

Without any cell sorting, total RNA and DNA were co-extracted from about 20-30 mg of bulk tissue using the AllPrep DNA/RNA mini kit. Four to six patients with histopathologically diagnosed primary liver carcinoma underwent surgical resection in China between 2015 and 2016. Patients had chronic HBV infection and were treatment-naive at sampling. Each tumor was sampled at five spatially separated regions: the superior, inferior, left-lateral and right-lateral poles and the tumor centre. More than 75% viable tumor cells were found by histology in every tumor sample. Each fresh piece of tumor and adjacent tissue was cut in two, with one half stored in RNAlater at -80 degrees C and the other half sent for histology. CDR1 and CDR2 were assigned from the germline V gene as LGHNA and YNFKEQ. From the cysteine up to the phenylalanine, the CDR3 has a length of 18 residues. Just CDR3 DNA is preserved here, 54 bases in frame from base 1. V has 3 bases trimmed and J has 0 bases trimmed; junction bases matching no gene number 11.

Using a constant-region primer and ProtoScript II reverse transcriptase, TCRbeta-specific cDNA was reverse-transcribed from around 500 ng total RNA. Three nested multiplex PCR rounds, following a slightly modified ARM-PCR procedure, were used to build the TCRbeta libraries. The first two PCR rounds used multiplex TRBV1-TRBV30 forward primers with a Cbeta reverse primer, each for about 9 cycles. A final 25-cycle PCR with Deep VentR polymerase added sample barcodes and Illumina adapters. Amplicons of 200-500 bp were gel-purified with a QIAquick gel extraction kit before sequencing. The TCRbeta amplicons were sequenced with 250-bp paired-end reads on an Illumina HiSeq 2500. The authors' analysis ran thus. Trimmomatic v0.33 was used to quality-trim the reads, and FLASH v1.2.11 was used to merge paired reads so that full CDR3 sequences could be recovered. MiGEC v1.2.1b assigned V, D and J germline segments to the rearranged TCRbeta sequences. Clonotype statistics and Shannon-Wiener diversity indices were computed with VDJtools v1.0.0. To reduce sampling bias, subsequent analyses other than the diversity analysis used only the 250 most abundant clonotypes in each sample. TCRdb itself trimmed the public reads at Q25 with fastp, ran MiXCR and retained productive beta chains. Merged by CDR3 protein, the rows form single entries marked with the most common genes and DNA. TCRdb, not the authors, supplied the V and J calls. The sample table shows 100,000 to 150,000 distinct CDR3 sequences, and 64% are seen once. The top ten hold 7.5% to 9% of the sample.

The chain couples TRBV4-2 to TRBJ2-4, and TRBD2 aligns with 7 junction nucleotides. Sequences were obtained from liver tumor tissue from sampling region 3. What the cell subset or site label conveys for this sample: tumor region T3, left-lateral pole. This receptor was identified in a woman in her fifties or sixties with primary liver carcinoma and hepatitis B virus infection. The CDR3 has the sequence CASSQDVSGCGAKNIQYF. The bases are TGTGCCAGCAGCCAGGATGTTAGCGGGTGCGGAGCCAAAAACATTCAGTACTTC.